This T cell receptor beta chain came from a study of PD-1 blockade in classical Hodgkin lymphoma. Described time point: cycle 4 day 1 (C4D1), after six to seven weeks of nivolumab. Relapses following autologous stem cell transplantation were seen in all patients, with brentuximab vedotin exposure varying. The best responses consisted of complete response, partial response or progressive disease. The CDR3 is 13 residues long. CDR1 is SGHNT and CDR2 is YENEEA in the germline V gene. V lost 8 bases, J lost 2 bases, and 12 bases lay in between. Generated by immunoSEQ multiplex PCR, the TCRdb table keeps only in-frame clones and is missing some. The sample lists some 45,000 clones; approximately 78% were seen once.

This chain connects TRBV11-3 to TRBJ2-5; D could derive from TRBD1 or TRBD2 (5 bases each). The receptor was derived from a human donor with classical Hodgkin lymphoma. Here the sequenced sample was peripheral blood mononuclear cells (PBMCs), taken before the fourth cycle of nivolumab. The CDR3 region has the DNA TGTGCCAGCTCCCGGGGCCCACAAGAGACCCAGTACTTC. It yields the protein CASSRGPQETQYF.